The 27 T cell receptor beta chains reported below all come from one sample, sequenced in a study of shared clonotypes between healthy human individuals. TCRdb's copy holds only in-frame clones and misses some; the assay was immunoSEQ multiplex PCR. The sample consists of fewer than 3 million clones, around 93% of them appearing once. Sequencing input: naive CD4+ T cells from PBMCs. Subset specified: CD45RA+ positively selected. The receptors originated from a man younger than 35 in good health. Some clones in this sample may be carry-over from other donors' samples.

The chain uses TRBV7-2 and TRBJ2-4, with TRBD2 matching 10 bases. CDR3 length: 16 residues. Germline V gene lookup returns CDR1 SGHTA and CDR2 FQGNSA. With V trimmed by 5 bases and J by 0 bases, 4 bases remained unmatched. The CDR3 DNA is TGTGCCAGCAGCCCTAGCGGGAGCCTAGCCAAAAACATTCAGTACTTC. This codes for CASSPSGSLAKNIQYF.

This clone has more than one count but fewer than ten. V usage is TRBV5-4 and J usage is TRBJ2-2; D not certain. Germline V gene lookup returns CDR1 SGHNT and CDR2 YYREEE (reference sequence). The CDR3 loop spans 12 amino acids. Deletions cut 4 bases from V and 3 bases from J, with 4 bases between. The CDR3, as DNA: TGTGCCAGCAGCATCGACACCGGGGAGCTGTTTTTT. Its protein is CASSIDTGELFF.

This clone was picked up one time. J is TRBJ2-7 and V is TRBV7-8; weak D call: TRBD2 (6 bases). Looked up from germline, CDR1 is SGHVS and CDR2 is FQNEAQ. The CDR3 loop spans 14 amino acids. V lost 1 base and J lost 6, with 13 bases in between. The chain's CDR3 is CASSLGLVASEQYF. In nucleotides, the CDR3 is TGTGCCAGCAGCTTAGGACTAGTAGCCTCCGAGCAGTACTTC.

The chain recombines TRBV30 with TRBJ1-5; D not certain. The CDR3 has 14 amino acids. The ends were cut back, 3 bases at V and 0 bases at J, with 9 bases in the middle. CDR1 is GTSNPN, CDR2 SVGIG, per germline (reference sequence). The CDR3 spells CAWSVDISNQPQHF. CDR3 DNA sequence: TGTGCCTGGAGCGTTGACATTAGCAATCAGCCCCAGCATTTT.

The chain carries TRBV13 and TRBJ2-1; 9 nucleotides align to TRBD2. Germline CDR1 reads PRHDT; CDR2 reads FYEKMQ (reference sequence). CDR3 length: 15 residues. V trimming: 3 bases; J trimming: 8 bases; junction bases outside the gene matches: 8. The CDR3: CASSFAGGPVYEQFF. The CDR3 DNA reads as TGTGCCAGCAGCTTTGCGGGAGGGCCAGTTTATGAGCAGTTCTTC. Supplemented by reference TRBV13 and TRBJ2-1, the full variable domain reads AAGVIQSPRHLIKEKRETATLKCYPIPRHDTVYWYQQGPGQDPQFLISFYEKMQSDKGSIPDRFSAQQFSDYHSELNMSSLELGDSALYFCASSFAGGPVYEQFFGPGTRLTVL.

This clone appeared once. J is TRBJ2-3 and V is TRBV27; the D gene is possibly TRBD2 (5 bases). V dropped 7 bases and J dropped 1 base, with 18 bases sitting between them. The CDR3 loop spans 16 amino acids. The germline CDR1 and CDR2 sequences are MNHEY and SMNVEV (reference sequence). The CDR3 DNA is TGTGCCAGCAACCGCGACGGACTTAGTGGCACAGATACGCAGTATTTT. It encodes CASNRDGLSGTDTQYF.

This chain joins TRBV27 and TRBJ2-1; D gene unclear. With 6 bases removed from V and 4 bases from J, the gap between germline ends came to 16 bases. The germline V gene has CDR1 MNHEY and CDR2 SMNVEV (reference sequence). CDR3 size: 15 residues. The CDR3 loop reads CASSQDLWGYNEQFF. The CDR3 DNA reads as TGTGCCAGCAGCCAGGATCTCTGGGGTTACAATGAGCAGTTCTTC.

The CDR3 DNA reads TGTGCTAGTGGAACCATACTAGCGGGAGTCTACAATGAGCAGTTCTTC. Translated, it gives CASGTILAGVYNEQFF. This chain links TRBV12-5 with TRBJ2-1; TRBD2 matches 11 bases. This CDR3 is built from 16 residues. The germline CDR1 and CDR2 sequences are LGHNT and FRNRAP. The ends lost 6 bases at V and 3 bases at J; junction bases unmatched: 7.

CDR3 bases: TGCGCCAGCAGCCAAGACGGGGAGGGTCCCCAGCATTTT. The encoded protein is CASSQDGEGPQHF. V gene TRBV4-3 combines with J gene TRBJ1-5, with unresolved D. This CDR3 is built from 13 residues. Germline values: CDR1 LGHNA, CDR2 YSLEER. Between the trimmed V and J ends, which lost 0 bases and 10 bases, there was a span of 10 bases.

The chain is built from TRBV9 and TRBJ2-1; 11 nucleotides agree with TRBD2. CDR1 and CDR2 from the germline V gene are SGDLS and YYNGEE. The CDR3 sequence is 15 residues long. The V segment lost 4 bases and the J segment 5 bases; nucleotides outside the gene matches: 5. DNA for the CDR3: TGTGCCAGCAGCCCTAGCGGGAGGACGGACAATGAGCAGTTCTTC. It translates to CASSPSGRTDNEQFF. The variable domain in full, with the rest retrieved from reference TRBV9 and TRBJ2-1, is DSGVTQTPKHLITATGQRVTLRCSPRSGDLSVYWYQQSLDQGLQFLIQYYNGEERAKGNILERFSAQQFPDLHSELNLSSLELGDSALYFCASSPSGRTDNEQFFGPGTRLTVL.

The chain couples TRBV4-1 to TRBJ1-3, with 7 bases lining up with TRBD1. CDR1 is MGHRA and CDR2 is YSYEKL in the germline V gene. This CDR3 spans 17 amino acids. V was clipped by 3 bases and J by 0 bases; unmatched bases: 8. The CDR3 loop reads CASSQLGQRPSGNTIYF. DNA of the CDR3: TGCGCCAGCAGCCAGTTGGGACAGCGACCCTCTGGAAACACCATATATTTT.

This chain connects TRBV21-1 to TRBJ2-4; TRBD2 reflects the table's D call only, with no check against the DNA. TRBV21-1 is assigned pseudogene status. The length of the CDR3 is 17 residues. This CDR3 reads CASSKRLAVRAKNIQYF. Written as DNA, the CDR3 is TGTGCCAGCAGCAAAAGACTAGCGGTAAGAGCCAAAAACATTCAGTACTTC.

The CDR3 loop is CASSVSHSTDTQYF. Written as DNA, the CDR3 is TGTGCCAGCAGCGTTTCGCACAGCACAGATACGCAGTATTTT. J is TRBJ2-3 and V is TRBV9; D gene unclear. Germline CDR1 and CDR2: SGDLS and YYNGEE. Trimming pared 2 bases from V and 0 bases from J, leaving 7 bases between. The CDR3 is made up of 14 amino acids. Full variable domain (rest looked up from reference TRBV9 and TRBJ2-3): DSGVTQTPKHLITATGQRVTLRCSPRSGDLSVYWYQQSLDQGLQFLIQYYNGEERAKGNILERFSAQQFPDLHSELNLSSLELGDSALYFCASSVSHSTDTQYFGPGTRLTVL.

Comment on this clone: Other DNA sequences of this sample code for an identical CDR3. The rearrangement links TRBV5-5 to TRBJ1-5, with D unclear. CDR3 size: 13 residues. Per germline, CDR1 SGHKS and CDR2 YYEKEE (reference sequence). V shed 2 bases and J shed 5 bases, with 8 bases lying between them. CDR3 coding DNA: TGTGCCAGCAGCTTAAGGTCCGATCAGCCCCAGCATTTT. This encodes CASSLRSDQPQHF.

This clone was seen a single time. The rearrangement links TRBV30 to TRBJ2-5, with 7 bases lining up with TRBD2. V dropped 4 bases and J dropped 5; count of bases not matched to a gene: 7. The CDR3 extends over 13 amino acids. Germline V gene lookup returns CDR1 GTSNPN and CDR2 SVGIG (reference sequence). The CDR3 DNA is TGTGCCTGGATCGGCCGGGGAGGGGAGACCCAGTACTTC. Translating gives CAWIGRGGETQYF.

The rearrangement uses TRBV7-2 and TRBJ1-2, with D possibly TRBD1 on 5 matching bases. The CDR3 extends over 14 amino acids. CDR1 and CDR2 (germline): SGHTA, FQGNSA. The V gene lost 0 bases and the J gene lost 7 bases, with 12 bases spanning the gap. The CDR3 DNA is TGTGCCAGCAGCTTAGCCAGGGCTGGGGGTGGCTACACCTTC. This codes for CASSLARAGGGYTF.

This clone was seen more than once but under ten times. The chain uses TRBV18 and TRBJ2-7; D is undetermined. The CDR3 totals 16 residues. Germline V gene lookup returns CDR1 KGHSH and CDR2 LQKENI. The V and J ends lost 2 bases and 5 bases respectively, with 19 bases between them. CDR3 in amino acids: CASSPFDGRLGNEQYF. Written as DNA, the CDR3 is TGTGCCAGCTCACCATTCGACGGACGTTTAGGCAACGAGCAGTACTTC.

The chain carries TRBV6-1 and TRBJ1-1; D uncertain. Germline values: CDR1 MNHNS, CDR2 SASEGT. V lost 6 bases and J lost 0, with 11 bases in between. This CDR3 is 14 amino acids long. CDR3 bases: TGTGCCAGCAGACCCTCTTATATGAACACTGAAGCTTTCTTT. Encoded protein: CASRPSYMNTEAFF.

This chain uses TRBV7-9 with TRBJ2-3, with 8 bases lining up with TRBD2. In germline, CDR1 is SEHNR, CDR2 FQNEAQ (reference sequence). V trimming: 4 bases; J trimming: 2 bases; junction bases outside the gene matches: 11. The CDR3 sequence is 17 residues long. The CDR3 region is CASSSAGGRSHTDTQYF. The DNA for the CDR3 is TGTGCCAGCAGCTCAGCCGGCGGGAGGTCCCACACAGATACGCAGTATTTT.

On this clone: This specimen includes other DNA sequences encoding the same CDR3. Here the CDR3 DNA reads TGTGCCAGCAGCGTCGGACTAGCCGGCGAGCAGTACTTC. It is translated as CASSVGLAGEQYF. V and J are TRBV9 and TRBJ2-7, with 8 bases aligning to TRBD2. The CDR3 is made up of 13 amino acids. Germline lookup yields CDR1 SGDLS and CDR2 YYNGEE. V gave up 2 bases and J gave up 6 bases; unmatched junction bases: 4.

The chain recombines TRBV5-5 with TRBJ2-1, with a weak D call TRBD2 (5 bases). Trimming left V 1 base short and J 0 bases short, with 11 bases between. This CDR3 contains 16 residues. The V gene's germline CDR1 is SGHKS and CDR2 YYEKEE (reference sequence). CDR3: CASSLRRVDSYNEQFF. The CDR3 DNA is TGTGCCAGCAGCTTGAGGCGGGTAGACTCCTACAATGAGCAGTTCTTC.

In its sample, this clone was seen once. This chain joins TRBV28 and TRBJ2-5; 8 nucleotides align to TRBD2. This CDR3 has 15 residues. With V trimmed by 10 bases and J by 4 bases, 14 bases remained unmatched. Germline V lookup: CDR1 MDHEN, CDR2 SYDVKM. DNA of the CDR3: TGTGCCATCACCCCCGGCGGGAGGCCGGGAGAGACCCAGTACTTC. Protein product: CAITPGGRPGETQYF.

The V gene is TRBV11-3, the J gene TRBJ2-2; 8 nucleotides match TRBD1. The CDR3 has 14 amino acids. Germline CDR1 SGHNT, CDR2 YENEEA. The trim removed 4 bases at V and 6 bases at J, leaving 4 bases unmatched. CDR3: CASSSGQASGELFF. The CDR3 DNA reads TGTGCCAGCAGCTCGGGACAGGCGTCCGGGGAGCTGTTTTTT.

Concerning this clone itself: The same CDR3 arises from other DNA sequences in this sample as well. V and J are TRBV9 and TRBJ2-2; TRBD2 aligns across 10 bases. Germline V lookup: CDR1 SGDLS, CDR2 YYNGEE. V trimming: 2 bases; J trimming: 1 base; junction bases outside the gene matches: 2. This CDR3 is built from 16 residues. As DNA, the CDR3 is TGTGCCAGCAGCGTCGGACTAGCGGTGAACACCGGGGAGCTGTTTTTT. Amino acid sequence: CASSVGLAVNTGELFF.

CDR3 residues: CSVEAGWGQPQHF. DNA of the CDR3: TGCAGCGTTGAGGCAGGGTGGGGTCAGCCCCAGCATTTT. The gene calls are TRBV29-1 and TRBJ1-5; D may be TRBD1 (5 bases). Germline lookup yields CDR1 SQVTM and CDR2 ANQGSEA. V was shortened by 3 bases and J by 6 bases, with 12 bases between the two germline ends. This CDR3 has 13 residues.

The chain joins TRBV27 to TRBJ1-1; unclear D gene. Germline V gives CDR1 MNHEY, CDR2 SMNVEV (reference sequence). Trimming pared 6 bases from V and 1 base from J, leaving 15 bases between. The CDR3 contains 15 residues. The CDR3 protein is CASRLSSLTNTEAFF. CDR3 bases: TGTGCCAGCAGGCTTTCCTCTTTGACGAACACTGAAGCTTTCTTT.

The chain combines TRBV5-4 with TRBJ2-1; the match to TRBD2 covers 13 bases. The CDR3 contains 18 residues. The germline V gene has CDR1 SGHNT and CDR2 YYREEE (reference sequence). The V segment lost 3 bases and the J segment 2 bases; nucleotides outside the gene matches: 8. DNA of the CDR3: TGTGCCAGCAGCTCCCCGGGACTAGCGGGAAGGGCCTACAATGAGCAGTTCTTC. Protein: CASSSPGLAGRAYNEQFF.